This T cell receptor beta chain emerged from a study of cytomegalovirus exposure and HLA in healthy donors. The PCR used 60 Vbeta and 13 Jbeta primers. Measured with immunoSEQ multiplex PCR; TCRdb has only the in-frame clones, and not every one. The sample shows about 180,000 clones, around 74% of them seen only once. Between the trimmed V and J ends, which lost 4 bases and 4 bases, there was a span of 13 bases. Germline lookup yields CDR1 SQVTM and CDR2 ANQGSEA. The CDR3 spans 13 residues. The rearrangement joins TRBV29-1 to TRBJ1-1, with D hard to call. This TCR derives from a female donor in good health and CMV-seronegative. Sequencing was carried out using PBMCs. The CDR3 reads CSVAPLRSTEAFF. As DNA, the CDR3 is TGCAGCGTTGCCCCCCTTAGAAGCACTGAAGCTTTCTTT. Complete variable domain (other parts from reference TRBV29-1 and TRBJ1-1): SAVISQKPSRDICQRGTSLTIQCQVDSQVTMMFWYRQQPGQSLTLIATANQGSEATYESGFVIDKFPISRPNLTFSTLTVSNMSPEDSSIYLCSVAPLRSTEAFFGQGTRLTVV.